Below, one TCR beta chain is given with its context. The sample originates from a study of blood T cell repertoires in COVID-19. CDR3 length: 13 amino acids. V shed 0 bases and J shed 6 bases, with 11 bases lying between them. Germline CDR1 SQVTM, CDR2 ANQGSEA. Produced via immunoSEQ multiplex PCR; TCRdb's table is partial and in-frame only. The sample has a few hundred thousand clones; about 90% are singletons. The sequence came from a young man who had recovered from COVID-19. The chain uses TRBV29-1 and TRBJ1-2; D gene ambiguous. The sample was PBMCs or T cells enriched from blood (not recorded which). Here the CDR3 DNA reads TGCAGCGTTGAAGATTCCAGTTCAAATGGCTACACCTTC. This translates into CSVEDSSSNGYTF.